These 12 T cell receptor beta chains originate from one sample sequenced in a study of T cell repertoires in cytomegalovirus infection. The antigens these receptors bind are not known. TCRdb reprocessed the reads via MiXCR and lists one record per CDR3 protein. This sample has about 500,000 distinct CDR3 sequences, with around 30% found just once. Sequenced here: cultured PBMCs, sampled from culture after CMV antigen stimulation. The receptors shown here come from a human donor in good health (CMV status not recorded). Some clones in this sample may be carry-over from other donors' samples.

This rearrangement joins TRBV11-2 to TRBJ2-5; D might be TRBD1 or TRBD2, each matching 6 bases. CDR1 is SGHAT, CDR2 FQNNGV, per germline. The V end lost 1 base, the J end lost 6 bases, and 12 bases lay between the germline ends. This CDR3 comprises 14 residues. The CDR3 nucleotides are TGTGCCAGCAGCTTAGGGGGGCGCGGGAAGACCCAGTACTTC. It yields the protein CASSLGGRGKTQYF.

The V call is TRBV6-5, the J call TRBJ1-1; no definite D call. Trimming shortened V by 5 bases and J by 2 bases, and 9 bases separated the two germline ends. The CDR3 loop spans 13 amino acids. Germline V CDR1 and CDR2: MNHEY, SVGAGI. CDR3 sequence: CASSRPRNTEAFF. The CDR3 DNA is TGTGCCAGCAGTCGCCCCCGTAACACTGAAGCTTTCTTT.

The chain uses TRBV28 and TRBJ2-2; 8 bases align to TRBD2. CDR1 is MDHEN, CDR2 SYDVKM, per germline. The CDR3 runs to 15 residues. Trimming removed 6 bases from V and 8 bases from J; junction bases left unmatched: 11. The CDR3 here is CASSSSTSVPGELFF. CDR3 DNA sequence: TGTGCCAGCAGCTCCTCGACTAGCGTGCCGGGGGAGCTGTTTTTT.

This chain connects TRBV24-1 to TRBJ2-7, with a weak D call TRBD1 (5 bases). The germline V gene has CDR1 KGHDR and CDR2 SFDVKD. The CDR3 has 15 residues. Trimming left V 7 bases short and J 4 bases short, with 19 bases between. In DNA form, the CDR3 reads TGTGCCACCAGAATCCAGGGCCCCGCTAATTACGAGCAGTACGTC. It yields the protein CATRIQGPANYEQYV.

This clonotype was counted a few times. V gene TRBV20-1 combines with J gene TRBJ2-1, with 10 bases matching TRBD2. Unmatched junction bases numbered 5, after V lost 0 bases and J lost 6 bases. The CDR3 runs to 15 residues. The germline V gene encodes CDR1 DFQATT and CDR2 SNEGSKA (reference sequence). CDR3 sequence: CSARDLAGVFNEQFF. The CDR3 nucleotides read TGCAGTGCTAGAGATCTAGCGGGAGTCTTCAATGAGCAGTTCTTC.

CDR3 coding DNA: TGTGCCAGCAGCTTAGGACAGGGGGCGGCCTATGGCTACACCTTC. This encodes CASSLGQGAAYGYTF. This rearrangement joins TRBV11-2 to TRBJ1-2, with 10 bases fitting TRBD1. CDR3 length equals 15 residues. Germline assignment: CDR1 SGHAT and CDR2 FQNNGV. V lost 1 base and J lost 4; bases outside the gene matches: 3.

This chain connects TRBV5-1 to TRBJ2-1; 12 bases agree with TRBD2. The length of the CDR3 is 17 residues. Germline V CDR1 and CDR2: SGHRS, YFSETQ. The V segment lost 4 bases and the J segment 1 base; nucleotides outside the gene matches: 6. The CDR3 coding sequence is TGCGCCAGCAGCCTGTGGACTAGCGGGGAGTCCTACAATGAGCAGTTCTTC. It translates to CASSLWTSGESYNEQFF.

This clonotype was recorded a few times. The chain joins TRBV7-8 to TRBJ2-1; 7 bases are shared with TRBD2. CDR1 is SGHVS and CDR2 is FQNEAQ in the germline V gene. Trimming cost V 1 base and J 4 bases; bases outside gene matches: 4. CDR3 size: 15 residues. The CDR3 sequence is CASSLDQREYNEQFF. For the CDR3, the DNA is TGTGCCAGCAGCTTAGATCAGCGGGAATACAATGAGCAGTTCTTC. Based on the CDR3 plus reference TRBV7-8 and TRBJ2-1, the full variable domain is GAGVSQSPRYKVAKRGQDVALRCDPISGHVSLFWYQQALGQGPEFLTYFQNEAQLDKSGLPSDRFFAERPEGSVSTLKIQRTQQEDSAVYLCASSLDQREYNEQFFGPGTRLTVL.

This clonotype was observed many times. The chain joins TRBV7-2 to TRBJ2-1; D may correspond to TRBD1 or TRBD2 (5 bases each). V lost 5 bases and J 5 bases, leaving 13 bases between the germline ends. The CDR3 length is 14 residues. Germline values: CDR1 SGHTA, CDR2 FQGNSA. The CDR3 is CASSPPGTHNEQFF. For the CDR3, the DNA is TGTGCCAGCAGCCCTCCGGGGACCCACAATGAGCAGTTCTTC.

CDR3 nucleotide sequence: TGTGCCAGCAGTCGTATCGGGAGGGCCAATGAGCAGTTCTTC. This sequence encodes CASSRIGRANEQFF. V usage is TRBV7-2 and J usage is TRBJ2-1; 8 bases map to TRBD2. The V and J ends lost 6 bases and 6 bases, in that order; junction bases with no gene match: 7. This CDR3 has 14 residues. The V gene's germline CDR1 is SGHTA and CDR2 FQGNSA.

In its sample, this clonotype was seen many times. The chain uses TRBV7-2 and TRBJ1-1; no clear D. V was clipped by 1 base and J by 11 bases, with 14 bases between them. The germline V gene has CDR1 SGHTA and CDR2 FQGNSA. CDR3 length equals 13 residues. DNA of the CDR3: TGTGCCAGCAGCTTAGGTTTGCAGCGTGAGGCTTTCTTT. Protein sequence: CASSLGLQREAFF.

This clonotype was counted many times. CDR3 protein: CASSPRGGGYEQYF. The CDR3 bases are TGTGCCAGCAGCCCCAGGGGGGGGGGCTACGAGCAGTACTTC. The genes are TRBV7-2 and TRBJ2-7, with D perhaps assigned TRBD1 or TRBD2 (7 bases each). The germline V and J ends were trimmed by 5 bases and 3 bases, with 14 bases remaining between them. This CDR3 contains 14 residues. The germline gives CDR1 SGHTA, CDR2 FQGNSA.